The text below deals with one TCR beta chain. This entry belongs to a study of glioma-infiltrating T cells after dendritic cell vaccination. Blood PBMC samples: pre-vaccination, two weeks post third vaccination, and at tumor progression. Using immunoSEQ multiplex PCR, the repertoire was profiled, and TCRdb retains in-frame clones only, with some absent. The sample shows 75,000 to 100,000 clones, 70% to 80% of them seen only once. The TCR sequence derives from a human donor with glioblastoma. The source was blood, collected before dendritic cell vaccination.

The CDR3 DNA reads as TGCGCCAGCAGCTTGGATGCGGGGGCCATACAAGAGACCCAGTACTTC. Encoded protein: CASSLDAGAIQETQYF. This rearrangement joins TRBV5-1 to TRBJ2-5, with a tentative D call TRBD2 (7 bases). This CDR3 has 16 residues. V lost 0 bases to trimming and J lost 2 bases, with 14 bases between them. The germline V gene has CDR1 SGHRS and CDR2 YFSETQ. Full variable domain (rest looked up from reference TRBV5-1 and TRBJ2-5): KAGVTQTPRYLIKTRGQQVTLSCSPISGHRSVSWYQQTPGQGLQFLFEYFSETQRNKGNFPGRFSGRQFSNSRSEMNVSTLELGDSALYLCASSLDAGAIQETQYFGPGTRLLVL.